This TCR beta chain was captured in a study of cytomegalovirus exposure and HLA in healthy donors. The CDR3 has 15 residues. Deletions cut 3 bases from V and 2 bases from J, with 11 bases between. Germline assignment: CDR1 SGHAT and CDR2 FQNNGV. 60 Vbeta and 13 Jbeta primers were used in PCR. Here immunoSEQ multiplex PCR was the method, and the copy in TCRdb shows in-frame clones only, minus some. Of about 150,000 clones in the sample, around 80% were seen once. The clonotype comes from a woman in her thirties or forties in good health and CMV-seronegative. The chain carries TRBV11-2 and TRBJ2-1, with D possibly TRBD2 on 6 matching bases. The sample was PBMCs. CDR3 DNA sequence: TGTGCCAGCAGCTTGGGGGGAGAAGCCTACAATGAGCAGTTCTTC. Translation gives CASSLGGEAYNEQFF.